Sequencing of this TCR beta chain was carried out in a study of T cell repertoires in cytomegalovirus infection. About the research overall: As its CMV epitopes, the study selected recently identified HLA-C-restricted and well-studied HLA-B-restricted targets. A matching HLA type, together with CMV infection, was signaled by public TCR beta signatures. Notes on the study in general: CMV-specific HLA-C-restricted TCR beta clonotypes dominated the ex vivo response. CMV carriers with the relevant HLA were identified by cumulative public TCR beta family frequency.

Only a few counts were recorded for this clonotype. What it recognizes is unknown. TCRdb fed the reads into MiXCR, producing one record per CDR3 protein. The repertoire includes 20,000 to 25,000 distinct CDR3 sequences, approximately 39% of them detected once, and 90% to 95% sits in the top ten. CDR3 length: 15 amino acids. Germline V gives CDR1 SGHTA, CDR2 FQGNSA. V lost 2 bases and J lost 3, with 12 bases in between. V and J are TRBV7-2 and TRBJ2-3, with a possible D match to TRBD1 (6 bases). The input for sequencing was CD8+ T cells from cultured PBMCs, taken from culture after CMV antigen stimulation. This TCR came from a human donor in good health (CMV status not recorded). Some clones in this sample may be carry-over from other donors' samples. CDR3 in amino acids: CASSLSYRETDTQYF. The CDR3 DNA reads TGTGCCAGCAGCTTAAGCTACAGGGAAACAGATACGCAGTATTTT.